This T cell receptor (beta chain) was profiled in a study of type 1 regulatory T cells. Study context: This in vitro CD4 product, T-allo10, is enriched for Tr1 cells and alloantigen-specific.

MiXCR was run by TCRdb on the reads, yielding one entry per CDR3 protein. The sample shows tens of thousands of distinct CDR3 sequences, 20% of them seen only once. This clonotype was detected a few times. Its matching antigen is unknown. Study-level findings and limits: Compared with non-type 1 regulatory T cells, type 1 regulatory T cells showed a more restricted TCR repertoire.

The CDR3 length is 11 residues. Trimming removed 5 bases from V and 16 bases from J, with 15 bases in between. Sequenced: cultured type 1 regulatory T (Tr1) cells, either the whole culture or a sorted fraction (not recorded which). The clonotype was recovered from a human donor in good health. The chain uses TRBV12-3 or TRBV12-4 and TRBJ2-1, with D perhaps assigned TRBD1 or TRBD2 (6 bases each). The CDR3 is CASSAGGGTFF. DNA of the CDR3: TGTGCCAGCAGTGCTGGAGGGGGGACCTTCTTC.